The 9 T cell receptor beta chains below were found in one sample sequenced in a study of blood T cell repertoires in COVID-19 (dated by TCRdb to about 2020). Library method: the immunoSEQ multiplex PCR assay. TCRdb took this table from immuneACCESS and kept in-frame rearrangements with V and J called. Such tables lack part of the clones; where checked against another copy, unresolved V genes explain under half of the gap, and the rest is unexplained. In this sample the table shows some 530,000 clones, approximately 90% of which occur a single time. 8.3% of the sample is taken by the ten largest. The sequencing input was PBMCs or T cells enriched from blood (not recorded which). The origin of the receptors is a woman between 55 and 75 years old who had recovered from COVID-19.

A few counts support this clone. In the same sample, other DNA sequences code for this CDR3. V gene TRBV2 combines with J gene TRBJ2-3, with D possibly being TRBD1 (6 bases). CDR1 SNHLY and CDR2 FYNNEI come from the germline V gene. The CDR3 runs 13 residues. Between the trimmed V and J ends, which lost 6 bases and 0 bases, there was a span of 7 bases. CDR3 loop: CASRQGSTDTQYF. DNA of the CDR3: TGTGCCAGCAGACAGGGAAGCACAGATACGCAGTATTTT. The whole variable domain, remainder taken from reference TRBV2 and TRBJ2-3, is EPEVTQTPSHQVTQMGQEVILRCVPISNHLYFYWYRQILGQKVEFLVSFYNNEISEKSEIFDDQFSVERPDGSNFTLKIRSTKLEDSAMYFCASRQGSTDTQYFGPGTRLTVL.

The J gene is TRBJ2-3, the V gene TRBV6-1; maybe TRBD1 (6 bases). Germline lookup yields CDR1 MNHNS and CDR2 SASEGT. The CDR3 spans 14 residues. V was clipped by 2 bases and J by 2 bases, with 8 bases between them. The CDR3 here is CASSERGFTDTQYF. The CDR3 nucleotides are TGTGCCAGCAGTGAAAGGGGGTTCACAGATACGCAGTATTTT.

The chain couples TRBV6-5 to TRBJ2-7; 10 bases are a match to TRBD2. Germline lookup yields CDR1 MNHEY and CDR2 SVGAGI. The CDR3 length is 15 residues. Trimming cost V 6 bases and J 3 bases; bases outside gene matches: 8. The DNA of the CDR3 is TGTGCCAGCAGACCCCTAGCGGGGGCCTTCTACGAGCAGTACGTC. Its translation: CASRPLAGAFYEQYV.

J is TRBJ1-5 and V is TRBV19; the D gene is possibly TRBD1 (6 bases). V was shortened by 7 bases and J by 3 bases, with 10 bases between the two germline ends. The length of the CDR3 is 13 residues. Germline CDR1 is LNHDA and CDR2 is SQIVND (reference sequence). Written as DNA, the CDR3 is TGTGCCAGTATGGGACAATTCAATCAGCCCCAGCATTTT. Translated, it gives CASMGQFNQPQHF.

The chain is built from TRBV27 and TRBJ2-3, with 8 bases aligning to TRBD1. Germline CDR1 and CDR2: MNHEY and SMNVEV (reference sequence). Germline trimming cut 5 bases from V and 3 bases from J; bases unmatched to any gene: 7. The CDR3 contains 15 residues. The CDR3: CASSARGRGTDTQYF. The CDR3, as DNA: TGTGCCAGCAGTGCCAGGGGGCGCGGGACAGATACGCAGTATTTT.

The chain combines TRBV18 with TRBJ2-6; D is unresolved. This CDR3 spans 14 amino acids. Germline CDR1 KGHSH, CDR2 LQKENI. Trimming left V 7 bases short and J 0 bases short, with 7 bases between. Written as DNA, the CDR3 is TGTGCCAGCTTATATCTCTCTGGGGCCAACGTCCTGACTTTC. Translated: CASLYLSGANVLTF.

The CDR3 DNA follows: TGCAGCGGTAAACGGGACAGGGGTGAGACCCAGTACTTC. It specifies CSGKRDRGETQYF. This chain connects TRBV29-1 to TRBJ2-5, with 10 bases lining up with TRBD1. Germline V gives CDR1 SQVTM, CDR2 ANQGSEA. The ends lost 7 bases at V and 5 bases at J; junction bases unmatched: 7. The CDR3 sequence is 13 residues long.

The chain employs TRBV4-1 and TRBJ2-7; 7 bases are a match to TRBD1. This CDR3 region has 15 residues. The junction had 6 bases not matched to a gene; V was cut back by 1 base and J by 3 bases. The germline CDR1 and CDR2 sequences are MGHRA and YSYEKL. The CDR3 nucleotides read TGCGCCAGCAGCCAAGGCGGATCAGGGGGCTACGAGCAGTACTTC. Amino acids: CASSQGGSGGYEQYF.

The V call is TRBV9, the J call TRBJ2-5; 8 bases match TRBD2. The CDR3 is made up of 15 amino acids. Germline CDR1 SGDLS, CDR2 YYNGEE. Losses at the gene ends were 4 bases for V and 5 bases for J; bases not matched to a gene: 10. The DNA of the CDR3 is TGTGCCAGCAGCCCCCGGGAGGGGGTAAGGGAGACCCAGTACTTC. This encodes CASSPREGVRETQYF.